The rows below give T cell receptor beta chains drawn from one sample of a study of T cells in Graves' hyperthyroidism and ophthalmopathy. TCRdb reanalysed the multiplex PCR reads using MiXCR and keeps one entry per CDR3 protein. There are about half a million distinct CDR3 sequences in the sample; 20% to 25% occur only once, and around 50% lies in the top ten. The sequenced sample was blood. The receptors derive from a woman aged 65 to 85 with Graves' ophthalmopathy. The CDR3 runs from the conserved cysteine through the conserved F or W. The order of the fields is V gene, D gene, J gene, CDR3 length, clone size, CDR3 protein, CDR3 DNA. D genes are given only for firm matches. Only some rows state a clone size, as once, few, many or a class for expanded clones.

>TRBV10-3|NA|TRBJ1-2|13|NA
CAISPSQEVGYTF
TGTGCCATCAGTCCGAGTCAAGAAGTTGGCTACACCTTC
>TRBV6-1|TRBD2|TRBJ2-4|14|NA
CASKAGVAKNIQYF
TGTGCCAGTAAAGCGGGAGTAGCCAAAAACATTCAGTACTTC
>TRBV20-1|NA|TRBJ1-4|13|NA
CSADGHPNEKLFF
TGCAGTGCGGACGGACACCCTAATGAAAAACTGTTTTTT
>TRBV5-6|TRBD1|TRBJ1-1|14|NA
CASSETGAATEAFF
TGTGCCAGCAGCGAGACAGGGGCGGCCACTGAAGCTTTCTTT
>TRBV28|NA|TRBJ2-3|14|many
CASIGAPYTDTQYF
TGTGCCAGCATTGGTGCCCCTTACACAGATACGCAGTATTTT
>TRBV7-9|NA|TRBJ1-2|11|NA
CASSPALTYTF
TGTGCCAGCAGCCCCGCTTTAACCTACACCTTC
>TRBV5-4|NA|TRBJ2-1|12|few
CASSPSTNEQFF
TGTGCCAGCAGCCCGTCGACCAATGAGCAGTTCTTC
>TRBV3-1|TRBD2|TRBJ2-2|17|NA
CASSAGTSGAGIGELFF
TGTGCCAGCAGCGCCGGGACTAGCGGGGCAGGGATCGGGGAGCTGTTTTTT
>TRBV15|TRBD2|TRBJ2-3|13|NA
CATSVIATGRSYF
TGTGCCACCAGCGTCATAGCAACCGGGAGGTCGTATTTT
>TRBV29-1|TRBD1|TRBJ1-3|13|NA
CSVRTGGGNTIYF
TGCAGCGTCCGGACAGGGGGCGGAAACACCATATATTTT
>TRBV30|NA|TRBJ2-2|14|few
CAWRGDRETGELFF
TGTGCCTGGAGAGGGGACCGGGAAACCGGGGAGCTGTTTTTT
>TRBV19|NA|TRBJ1-1|14|once
CASRNQASNTEAFF
TGTGCCAGTAGGAACCAGGCTTCGAACACTGAAGCTTTCTTT
>TRBV5-1|NA|TRBJ1-2|14|NA
CASSAGHTNYGYTF
TGCGCCAGCAGCGCGGGACACACTAACTATGGCTACACCTTC
>TRBV5-8|TRBD1|TRBJ2-3|15|NA
CASSLGTGGMNTQYF
TGTGCCAGCAGCTTGGGGACAGGGGGGATGAATACGCAGTATTTT
>TRBV10-3|NA|TRBJ2-7|13|few
CAINIGQNYEQYF
TGTGCCATCAATATTGGACAGAACTACGAGCAGTACTTC
>TRBV12-3/TRBV12-4|NA|TRBJ1-4|16|many
CASSLKGGGLNEKLFF
TGTGCCAGCAGTTTAAAGGGCGGCGGCTTGAATGAAAAACTGTTTTTT
>TRBV7-8|NA|TRBJ1-1|15|NA
CASSGRATSNTEALF
TGTGCCAGCAGCGGCAGGGCGACGTCGAACACTGAAGCTCTCTTT
>TRBV6-2/TRBV6-3|NA|TRBJ2-5|14|NA
CASRRLFNSETQYF
TGTGCCAGCCGGAGACTATTCAACTCAGAGACCCAGTACTTC
>TRBV12-3/TRBV12-4|NA|TRBJ1-1|14|many
CASNVRDMNTEAFF
TGTGCCAGCAATGTAAGGGACATGAACACTGAAGCTTTCTTT
>TRBV27|TRBD2|TRBJ2-3|19|few
CASYIIGGSGRFSTDTQYF
TGTGCCAGCTATATCATCGGTGGTAGCGGGAGGTTTAGCACAGATACGCAGTATTTT
>TRBV20-1|NA|TRBJ2-3|14|many
CSARGRERTDTQYF
TGCAGTGCTAGAGGAAGGGAGCGCACAGATACGCAGTATTTT
>TRBV6-2/TRBV6-3|NA|TRBJ2-7|13|NA
CASSYTPNYEQYF
TGTGCCAGCAGTTACACGCCCAACTACGAGCAGTACTTC
>TRBV4-3|TRBD1|TRBJ2-1|16|NA
CASSHGGTGAGNEQFF
TGCGCCAGCAGCCACGGTGGGACAGGGGCTGGCAATGAGCAGTTCTTC
>TRBV20-1|TRBD2|TRBJ2-1|13|few
CSAPNAGLGEQFF
TGCAGTGCTCCAAACGCGGGACTAGGAGAGCAGTTCTTC
>TRBV10-1|TRBD1|TRBJ2-2|16|many
CASSESSSRDRFGLFF
TGCGCCAGCAGTGAGTCCTCGTCCCGGGACAGGTTCGGGCTGTTTTTT
>TRBV6-1|TRBD2|TRBJ2-7|16|many
CASRLAGEGFSYEQYF
TGTGCCAGCAGGCTAGCGGGAGAGGGGTTCTCCTACGAGCAGTACTTC
>TRBV12-3/TRBV12-4|TRBD1|TRBJ2-4|12|NA
CASGTGGNIQYF
TGTGCCAGCGGGACAGGGGGAAACATTCAGTACTTC
>TRBV7-2|NA|TRBJ2-1|17|many
CASSSAGGISSYNEQFF
TGTGCCAGCAGCTCCGCAGGGGGGATTAGCTCCTACAATGAGCAGTTCTTC
>TRBV3-1|TRBD2|TRBJ2-1|15|few
CASSQLAGDWDEQFF
TGTGCCAGCAGCCAACTAGCGGGAGATTGGGATGAGCAGTTCTTC
>TRBV5-1|NA|TRBJ2-2|15|NA
CASSFQGLETGELFF
TGCGCCAGCAGCTTTCAGGGTCTGGAAACCGGGGAGCTGTTTTTT
>TRBV3-1|TRBD2|TRBJ2-1|16|NA
CASSQDGPSGSNEQFF
TGTGCCAGCAGCCAGGATGGGCCTAGCGGGTCCAATGAGCAGTTCTTC
>TRBV28|NA|TRBJ2-2|13|many
CASTTGFTGELFF
TGTGCCAGCACCACCGGGTTCACCGGGGAGCTGTTTTTT
>TRBV2|TRBD2|TRBJ2-7|13|NA
CASSGLASGEQYF
TGTGCCAGCAGCGGACTAGCGTCGGGCGAGCAGTACTTC
>TRBV6-5|NA|TRBJ2-3|16|few
CASSYGGGRRTDTQYF
TGTGCCAGCAGTTACGGAGGGGGGCGCCGTACAGATACGCAGTATTTT
>TRBV29-1|NA|TRBJ1-2|12|few
CSVEDTGDGYTF
TGCAGCGTTGAAGATACCGGGGATGGCTACACCTTC
>TRBV2|NA|TRBJ2-3|14|NA
CASSLGLRTDTQYF
TGTGCCAGCAGTCTTGGACTACGCACAGATACGCAGTATTTT
>TRBV18|NA|TRBJ2-4|13|few
CASSPQGGNIQYF
TGTGCCAGCTCACCACAAGGGGGAAACATTCAGTACTTC
>TRBV7-2|TRBD2|TRBJ2-7|14|many
CASSFSSGSYEQYF
TGTGCCAGCAGCTTTAGTAGCGGGAGCTACGAGCAGTACTTC
>TRBV12-3/TRBV12-4|TRBD2|TRBJ2-7|19|NA
CASRDRWREISGRANEQYF
TGTGCCAGCAGAGACAGGTGGAGGGAAATTAGCGGGAGGGCCAACGAGCAGTACTTC
>TRBV20-1|TRBD1|TRBJ1-1|14|NA
CSAKGQGKNTEAFF
TGCAGTGCTAAAGGACAGGGCAAGAACACTGAAGCTTTCTTT
>TRBV4-1|TRBD1|TRBJ1-5|16|NA
CASSRDSHYSNQPQHF
TGCGCCAGCAGTAGGGACAGTCATTATAGCAATCAGCCCCAGCATTTT
>TRBV5-1|NA|TRBJ2-2|15|few
CASSHGQGATGELFF
TGCGCCAGCAGCCATGGGCAGGGAGCAACCGGGGAGCTGTTTTTT
>TRBV2|NA|TRBJ2-7|14|NA
CASSPGFPTYEQYF
TGTGCCAGCAGTCCAGGCTTTCCTACCTACGAGCAGTACTTC
>TRBV6-1|NA|TRBJ2-2|15|NA
CASSERPATTGELFF
TGTGCCAGCAGTGAAAGGCCAGCGACCACCGGGGAGCTGTTTTTT
>TRBV30|NA|TRBJ1-5|15|NA
CAWRGGPNPNQPQHF
TGTGCCTGGAGGGGAGGGCCGAACCCCAATCAGCCCCAGCATTTT